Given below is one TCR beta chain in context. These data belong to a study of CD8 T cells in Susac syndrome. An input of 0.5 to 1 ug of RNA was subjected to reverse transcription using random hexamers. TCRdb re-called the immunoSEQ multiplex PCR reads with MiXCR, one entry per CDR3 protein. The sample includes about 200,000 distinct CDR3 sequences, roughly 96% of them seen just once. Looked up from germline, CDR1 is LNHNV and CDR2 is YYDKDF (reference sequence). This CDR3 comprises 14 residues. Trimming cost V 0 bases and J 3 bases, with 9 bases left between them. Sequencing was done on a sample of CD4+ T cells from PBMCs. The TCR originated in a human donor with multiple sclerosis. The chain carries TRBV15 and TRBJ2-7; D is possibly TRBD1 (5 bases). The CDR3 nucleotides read TGTGCCACCAGCAGAGATCCAGGGCACTACGAGCAGTACTTC. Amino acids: CATSRDPGHYEQYF.